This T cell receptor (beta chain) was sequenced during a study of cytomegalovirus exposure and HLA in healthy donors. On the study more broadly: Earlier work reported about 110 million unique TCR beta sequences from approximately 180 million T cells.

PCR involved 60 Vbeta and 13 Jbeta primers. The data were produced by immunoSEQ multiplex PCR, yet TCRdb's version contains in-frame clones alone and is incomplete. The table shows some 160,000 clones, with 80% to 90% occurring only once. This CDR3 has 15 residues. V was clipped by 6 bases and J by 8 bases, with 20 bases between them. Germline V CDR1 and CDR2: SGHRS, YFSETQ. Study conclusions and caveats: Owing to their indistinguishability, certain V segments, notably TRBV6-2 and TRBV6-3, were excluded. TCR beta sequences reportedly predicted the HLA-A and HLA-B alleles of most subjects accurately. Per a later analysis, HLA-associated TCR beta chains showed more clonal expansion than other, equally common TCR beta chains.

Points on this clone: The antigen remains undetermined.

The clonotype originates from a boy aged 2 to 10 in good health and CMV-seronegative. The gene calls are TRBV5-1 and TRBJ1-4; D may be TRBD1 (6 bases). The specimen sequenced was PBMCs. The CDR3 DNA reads TGCGCCAGCAAACCGGCGGGGGGCGAGGAAGAAAAACTGTTTTTT. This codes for CASKPAGGEEEKLFF.